This T cell receptor (beta chain) came from a study of a mutant IDH1 vaccine in newly diagnosed glioma. Study conclusions and caveats: Overall, around 93% of patients had vaccine-induced immune responses.

About this clone: Its antigen is unidentified.

Time point here: week 11, during vaccination. In every dose of vaccine, 300 ug of mutant IDH1 20-mer peptide was given alongside topical imiquimod. This CDR3 has 12 residues. The germline V gene has CDR1 LNHDA and CDR2 SQIVND (reference sequence). The V end lost 4 bases, the J end lost 5 bases, and 9 bases lay between the germline ends. The method was immunoSEQ multiplex PCR; TCRdb's version includes in-frame clones alone and lacks a portion of them. This table has 35,000 or so clones, 80% appearing once. The specimen comprised peripheral blood mononuclear cells (PBMCs), sampled from a glioma patient whose treatment included an IDH1 peptide vaccine. This sequence originates from a woman aged 25 to 39 with glioma. Some clones in this sample may be carry-over from other donors' samples. The chain joins TRBV19 to TRBJ2-7; no firm D call. The CDR3 sequence: CASSTGFHEQYF. Written as DNA, the CDR3 is TGTGCCAGTAGTACCGGATTCCACGAGCAGTACTTC.